This passage covers 16 T cell receptor beta chains from one sample sequenced in a study of T cells after yellow fever vaccination. TCRdb reanalysed the 5' RACE reads using MiXCR and keeps one entry per CDR3 protein. Of roughly 350,000 distinct CDR3 sequences listed, approximately 4% are singletons. The specimen comprised PBMCs, sampled 5 days after the yellow fever booster vaccination. These receptor sequences come from a man aged 18-30 years who received the YFV17D yellow fever vaccine.

The table lists this clonotype with a few counts. This chain uses TRBV6-5 with TRBJ1-5; D is undetermined. This CDR3 comprises 15 residues. Per germline, CDR1 MNHEY and CDR2 SVGAGI. V dropped 2 bases and J dropped 4 bases, with 12 bases sitting between them. CDR3 nucleotides: TGTGCCAGCAGTTACGCCGCCGACCCTAATCAGCCCCAGCATTTT. It yields the protein CASSYAADPNQPQHF.

This clonotype was detected ten times or more. The V call is TRBV3-1, the J call TRBJ2-1, with 8 nucleotides matching TRBD2. This CDR3 is 15 amino acids long. V shed 1 base, J shed 4 bases, and the junction held 3 bases outside the gene matches. CDR1 is LGHDT, CDR2 YNNKEL, per germline (reference sequence). CDR3 nucleotides: TGTGCCAGCAGCCAAGCGGGGGGGCTGTACAATGAGCAGTTCTTC. As protein: CASSQAGGLYNEQFF.

This clonotype was counted only a few times. The chain recombines TRBV12-3 or TRBV12-4 with TRBJ1-6, with D perhaps matching TRBD1 (5 bases). The V and J ends lost 3 bases and 7 bases respectively, with 10 bases between them. CDR3 length: 14 amino acids. The CDR3 reads CASSFGGANSPLHF. The CDR3 DNA reads as TGTGCCAGCAGTTTCGGGGGAGCGAATTCACCCCTCCACTTT.

This clonotype appeared a few times. This chain connects TRBV12-3 or TRBV12-4 to TRBJ2-7; no clear D. The V and J ends lost 3 bases and 2 bases respectively, with 11 bases between them. The CDR3 length is 14 residues. The CDR3 is CASSFGPTAYEQYF. The CDR3 DNA sequence: TGTGCCAGCAGTTTTGGCCCGACTGCCTACGAGCAGTACTTC.

The table lists this clonotype with a few counts. Because the CDR3's place on the DNA is in doubt, the DNA is left out and the CDR3 is given as listed by TCRdb. The rearrangement joins TRBV9 to TRBJ2-5; the listed D gene, TRBD1, was not tested against the DNA. From its first to its last residue, the CDR3 has 17 amino acids. Germline CDR1 SGDLS, CDR2 YYNGEE. The CDR3 reads CASSVDVGQGFLETQYF.

In its sample, this clonotype was seen many times. The chain employs TRBV10-3 and TRBJ2-5; no definite D call. CDR1 and CDR2 (germline): ENHRY, SYGVKD. CDR3 length: 13 residues. The ends were cut back, 7 bases at V and 2 bases at J, with 11 bases in the middle. The CDR3 region is CAITPGVQETQYF. CDR3 in DNA: TGTGCCATCACCCCAGGCGTTCAAGAGACCCAGTACTTC.

The rearrangement links TRBV19 to TRBJ2-7; D gene unclear. Germline V gene sequence: CDR1 LNHDA, CDR2 SQIVND (reference sequence). The ends were cut back, 0 bases at V and 5 bases at J, with 11 bases in the middle. This CDR3 has 14 amino acids. CDR3 protein: CASSIEAGRDEQYF. In DNA form, the CDR3 reads TGTGCCAGTAGTATAGAGGCAGGCCGGGACGAGCAGTACTTC.

This clonotype has ten or more counts. CDR3 residues: CASSRDRGTEAFF. The CDR3 coding sequence is TGTGCCAGCAGCCGGGACAGGGGGACTGAAGCTTTCTTT. The chain combines TRBV3-1 with TRBJ1-1, with TRBD1 identical over 11 bases. The V segment lost 4 bases and the J segment 5 bases; nucleotides outside the gene matches: 0. Germline CDR1 LGHDT, CDR2 YNNKEL (reference sequence). This CDR3 is built from 13 residues.

There are a few counts of this clonotype. This rearrangement joins TRBV25-1 to TRBJ1-6; no firm D call. Trimming took 6 bases from V and 5 from J, leaving 5 bases between them. Germline V gene data show CDR1 as MGHDK and CDR2 as SYGVNS. The CDR3 sequence is 12 residues long. CDR3 region: CASRRDNSPLHF. The CDR3 DNA sequence: TGTGCCAGCAGGAGGGATAATTCACCCCTCCACTTT.

This clonotype came up a few times. The chain uses TRBV11-2 and TRBJ1-1; D is undetermined. V lost 1 base and J 4 bases, leaving 10 bases between the germline ends. This CDR3 has 14 residues. The germline V gene has CDR1 SGHAT and CDR2 FQNNGV. DNA for the CDR3: TGTGCCAGCAGCTTAGTTCCGGGTTTCACTGAAGCTTTCTTT. Amino acid sequence: CASSLVPGFTEAFF.

This clonotype appeared a few times. The chain is built from TRBV4-3 and TRBJ2-1, with no clear D. CDR1 is LGHNA and CDR2 is YSLEER in the germline V gene. V dropped 1 base and J dropped 7 bases, with 14 bases sitting between them. The CDR3 covers 15 residues. The CDR3 DNA reads TGCGCCAGCAGCCAAGGAAGGCCCCTTCAAAATGAGCAGTTCTTC. Translating gives CASSQGRPLQNEQFF.

This clonotype appeared many times. The V gene is TRBV7-9, the J gene TRBJ1-2; 7 positions agree with TRBD1. Germline values: CDR1 SEHNR, CDR2 FQNEAQ (reference sequence). Losses at the gene ends were 7 bases for V and 4 bases for J; bases not matched to a gene: 9. The CDR3 extends over 14 amino acids. CDR3 protein: CASTTPTGPYGYTF. Written as DNA, the CDR3 is TGTGCCAGCACCACCCCGACAGGGCCCTATGGCTACACCTTC.

The V call is TRBV4-1, the J call TRBJ2-1; D possibly uses TRBD1 or TRBD2 (6 bases each). In germline, CDR1 is MGHRA, CDR2 YSYEKL. Trimming cost V 0 bases and J 2 bases, with 14 bases left between them. CDR3 size: 17 residues. The CDR3: CASSQDRGPIPYNEQFF. CDR3 bases: TGCGCCAGCAGCCAAGACCGGGGGCCGATACCCTACAATGAGCAGTTCTTC.

The V and J genes are TRBV5-1 and TRBJ1-2, with D possibly being TRBD1 (6 bases). V was trimmed by 7 bases and J by 2 bases, leaving 15 bases between them. Germline V gives CDR1 SGHRS, CDR2 YFSETQ. The CDR3 has 14 amino acids. The CDR3 region has the DNA TGCGCCAGCGCTACCGGGACACAGAACTATGGCTACACCTTC. This encodes CASATGTQNYGYTF.

V is TRBV10-3 and J is TRBJ2-3; D might be TRBD2 (7 bases). Trimming shortened V by 1 base and J by 4 bases, and 15 bases separated the two germline ends. This CDR3 has 16 amino acids. Germline V gene data show CDR1 as ENHRY and CDR2 as SYGVKD. This CDR3 reads CAISELGGRTPDTQYF. The CDR3 DNA is TGTGCCATCAGTGAGTTGGGGGGGCGCACCCCAGATACGCAGTATTTT.

This chain joins TRBV5-1 and TRBJ2-6, with 7 bases matching TRBD1. Germline lookup yields CDR1 SGHRS and CDR2 YFSETQ. This CDR3 comprises 15 residues. V lost 5 bases to trimming and J lost 1 base; unmatched junction nucleotides: 3. In nucleotides, the CDR3 is TGCGCCAGCAGACGACAGGGTTCTGGGGCCAACGTCCTGACTTTC. This translates into CASRRQGSGANVLTF.